Given below is one TCR beta chain in context. The V gene end was trimmed by 5 bases and the J gene end by 4 bases; junction bases not matched to a gene: 6. CDR1 is SGHTA and CDR2 is FQGNSA in the germline V gene. The CDR3 totals 16 residues. This record belongs to a study of shared clonotypes between healthy human individuals. Assay: immunoSEQ multiplex PCR; the TCRdb copy retains only in-frame clones and omits some. The table lists millions of clones, 95% of them singletons, with 0.1% to 0.15% in the top ten. Donors comprised only Caucasian adults living in Nashville, Tennessee. The chain links TRBV7-2 to TRBJ2-5, with 14 bases identical to TRBD2. The receptor comes from a young man in good health. Sample: naive CD4+ T cells sorted from blood. Sample subset: CD45RA+ positively selected. DNA of the CDR3: TGTGCCAGCAGCCTCGGGACTAGCGGGAGTTCAGAGACCCAGTACTTC. Amino acids: CASSLGTSGSSETQYF. The variable domain in full, with the rest retrieved from reference TRBV7-2 and TRBJ2-5, is GAGVSQSPSNKVTEKGKDVELRCDPISGHTALYWYRQSLGQGLEFLIYFQGNSAPDKSGLPSDRFSAERTGGSVSTLTIQRTQQEDSAVYLCASSLGTSGSSETQYFGPGTRLLVL.